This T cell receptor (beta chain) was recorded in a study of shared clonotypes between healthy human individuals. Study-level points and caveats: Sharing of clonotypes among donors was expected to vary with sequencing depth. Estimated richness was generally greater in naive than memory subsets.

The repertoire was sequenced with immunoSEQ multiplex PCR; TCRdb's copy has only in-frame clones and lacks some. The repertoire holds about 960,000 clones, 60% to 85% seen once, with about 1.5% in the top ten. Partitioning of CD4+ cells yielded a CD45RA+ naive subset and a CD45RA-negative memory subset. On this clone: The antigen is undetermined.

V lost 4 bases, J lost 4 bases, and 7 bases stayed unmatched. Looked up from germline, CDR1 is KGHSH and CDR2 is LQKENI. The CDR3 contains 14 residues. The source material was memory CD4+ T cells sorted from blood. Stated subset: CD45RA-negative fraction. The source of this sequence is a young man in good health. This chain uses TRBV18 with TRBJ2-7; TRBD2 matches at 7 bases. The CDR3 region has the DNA TGTGCCAGCTCACGGGCGGGGGAAATTTACGAGCAGTACTTC. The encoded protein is CASSRAGEIYEQYF.